This TCR beta chain derives from a study of cytomegalovirus exposure and HLA in healthy donors. Study results and limitations: In vitro data verified a few CMV-associated chains as specific for CMV antigens. The study recorded 164 TCR beta chains that were cytomegalovirus-associated. At a 0.05 false discovery rate, a later analysis found roughly 17,000 TCR beta sequences to be associated with HLA alleles. A link between a missense DCLRE1C variant and TCR beta V- and J-gene trimming emerged from a later analysis.

With regard to this clone: Its antigen remains unidentified.

There are 14 residues in the CDR3. The germline gives CDR1 MNHEY, CDR2 SVGAGI. V was clipped by 5 bases and J by 5 bases; unmatched bases: 4. PCR employed 60 Vbeta and 13 Jbeta primers. Measured with immunoSEQ multiplex PCR; TCRdb has only the in-frame clones, and not every one. There are roughly 160,000 clones in the sample; 80% occur only once, and around 1.3% lies in the top ten. The rearrangement joins TRBV6-5 to TRBJ1-4; 8 bases are shared with TRBD1. Sequenced input: PBMCs. The source of this sequence is a woman between 45 and 60 years old in good health and CMV-seronegative. The CDR3 bases are TGTGCCAGCAGTACCGGGACAGGCAATGAAAAACTGTTTTTT. Its protein product is CASSTGTGNEKLFF.